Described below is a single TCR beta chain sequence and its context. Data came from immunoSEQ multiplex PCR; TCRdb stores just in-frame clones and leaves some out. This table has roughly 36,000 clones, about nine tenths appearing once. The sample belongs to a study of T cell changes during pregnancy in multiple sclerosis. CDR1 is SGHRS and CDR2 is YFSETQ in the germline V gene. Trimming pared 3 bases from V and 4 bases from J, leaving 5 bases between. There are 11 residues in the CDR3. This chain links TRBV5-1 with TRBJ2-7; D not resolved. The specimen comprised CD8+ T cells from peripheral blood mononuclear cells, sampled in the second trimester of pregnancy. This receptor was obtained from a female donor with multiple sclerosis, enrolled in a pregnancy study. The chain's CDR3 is CASSSEYEQYF. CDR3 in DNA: TGCGCCAGCAGCTCCGAGTACGAGCAGTACTTC.